The 25 T cell receptor beta chains listed next were all sequenced from one sample in a study of PD-1 blockade in classical Hodgkin lymphoma. Each patient experienced a relapse that followed autologous stem cell transplantation, and brentuximab vedotin exposure varied. Method: immunoSEQ multiplex PCR; TCRdb's copy keeps in-frame clones and lacks some. The table records just over 50,000 clones, around 67% of them present only once. The sample consisted of peripheral blood mononuclear cells (PBMCs), taken before the second cycle of nivolumab. Source of these receptors: a human donor with classical Hodgkin lymphoma.

This chain uses TRBV7-9 with TRBJ2-3, with D unclear. The V end lost 5 bases, the J end lost 6 bases, and 18 bases lay between the germline ends. This CDR3 has 15 amino acids. Looked up from germline, CDR1 is SEHNR and CDR2 is FQNEAQ (reference sequence). The chain's CDR3 is CASSPRVTGRDTQYF. The CDR3 region has the DNA TGTGCCAGCAGCCCAAGGGTGACGGGTCGGGATACGCAGTATTTT.

This chain uses TRBV7-3 with TRBJ1-1, with TRBD1 matching over 7 bases. With V trimmed by 2 bases and J by 0 bases, 0 bases remained unmatched. CDR1 SGHTA and CDR2 FQGTGA come from the germline V gene. This CDR3 has 14 amino acids. In DNA form, the CDR3 reads TGTGCCAGCAGCTTACAGGGGGTGAACACTGAAGCTTTCTTT. Residues: CASSLQGVNTEAFF. Supplemented by reference TRBV7-3 and TRBJ1-1, the full variable domain reads GAGVSQTPSNKVTEKGKYVELRCDPISGHTALYWYRQSLGQGPEFLIYFQGTGAADDSGLPNDRFFAVRPEGSVSTLKIQRTERGDSAVYLCASSLQGVNTEAFFGQGTRLTVV.

This clone was detected a few times. V is TRBV6-1 and J is TRBJ1-1, with D tentatively TRBD1 (6 bases). Germline V gene data show CDR1 as MNHNS and CDR2 as SASEGT. The CDR3 runs to 13 residues. V shed 6 bases and J shed 6 bases, with 14 bases lying between them. In DNA, the CDR3 is TGTGCCAGCAGCTACCAGGGGTTGGCTGAAGCTTTCTTT. This encodes CASSYQGLAEAFF.

This clone was recorded a few times. The V call is TRBV27, the J call TRBJ1-2, with 8 bases identical to TRBD1. This CDR3 is built from 15 residues. Trimming cost V 1 base and J 2 bases; bases outside gene matches: 3. The V gene's germline CDR1 is MNHEY and CDR2 SMNVEV (reference sequence). For the CDR3, the DNA is TGTGCCAGCAGTTTATTGCAGGGGGCGAACTATGGCTACACCTTC. Protein sequence: CASSLLQGANYGYTF.

The V and J genes are TRBV6-6 and TRBJ2-1, with D possibly being TRBD1 or TRBD2 (7 bases each). Germline-derived CDR1 and CDR2 are MNHNY and SVGAGI (reference sequence). Trimming cost V 4 bases and J 6 bases, with 10 bases left between them. The CDR3 runs to 13 residues. The CDR3 bases are TGTGCCAGCAGTTCAGGGGGGGGCAATGAGCAGTTCTTC. It specifies CASSSGGGNEQFF.

V usage is TRBV4-3 and J usage is TRBJ2-5, with D unresolved. The V end lost 1 base, the J end lost 2 bases, and 8 bases lay between the germline ends. This CDR3 has 14 residues. Germline V gives CDR1 LGHNA, CDR2 YSLEER. CDR3 residues: CASSQGRTQETQYF. The CDR3 coding sequence is TGCGCCAGCAGCCAAGGACGTACACAAGAGACCCAGTACTTC.

V and J are TRBV29-1 and TRBJ1-5, with D unresolved. From germline, CDR1 is SQVTM and CDR2 ANQGSEA. This CDR3 spans 13 amino acids. Trimming removed 3 bases at V and 6 bases at J, with 12 bases between. CDR3 sequence: CSVDPGIGQPQHF. As DNA, the CDR3 is TGCAGCGTTGACCCTGGGATTGGTCAGCCCCAGCATTTT.

This chain uses TRBV7-3 with TRBJ2-1, with D perhaps TRBD1 or TRBD2 (5 bases each). The CDR3 has 15 amino acids. Germline-derived CDR1 and CDR2 are SGHTA and FQGTGA. V was shortened by 2 bases and J by 5 bases, with 13 bases between the two germline ends. This chain's CDR3 is CASSLGDAQNNEQFF. As DNA, the CDR3 is TGTGCCAGCAGCTTAGGGGACGCCCAAAACAATGAGCAGTTCTTC.

This clone was counted between two and nine times. The gene calls are TRBV29-1 and TRBJ2-7, with D perhaps TRBD2 (5 bases). This CDR3 is 11 amino acids long. The V gene's germline CDR1 is SQVTM and CDR2 ANQGSEA. With 7 bases removed from V and 7 bases from J, the gap between germline ends came to 14 bases. The CDR3 is CSGGRPEEQYF. As DNA, the CDR3 is TGCAGCGGAGGGCGTCCTGAGGAGCAGTACTTC.

J is TRBJ2-2 and V is TRBV21-1; TRBD2 was called by the table and not checked on the DNA. TRBV21-1 is annotated as a pseudogene. The CDR3 has 17 residues. CDR3 in DNA: TGTGCCAGCAGCATATGGGGGGGCGCCTTGAACACCGGGGAGCTGTTTTTT. As protein: CASSIWGGALNTGELFF.

Within the sample, this clone is medium-sized. The V and J genes are TRBV29-1 and TRBJ1-1; D not certain. The CDR3 covers 12 residues. With 8 bases removed from V and 2 bases from J, the gap between germline ends came to 12 bases. Germline V gene sequence: CDR1 SQVTM, CDR2 ANQGSEA. The CDR3 DNA sequence: TGCAGCCCGCAGGCGTTAAACACTGAAGCTTTCTTT. Translating it yields CSPQALNTEAFF.

This rearrangement joins TRBV5-1 to TRBJ2-5; weak D call: TRBD2 (6 bases). V gave up 0 bases and J gave up 3 bases, with 12 bases separating them. CDR1 and CDR2 (germline): SGHRS, YFSETQ. This CDR3 has 15 amino acids. CDR3 protein: CASSLGLGGEETQYF. The CDR3 DNA reads TGCGCCAGCAGCTTGGGACTGGGGGGTGAAGAGACCCAGTACTTC.

The chain employs TRBV7-8 and TRBJ1-1; D unclear. From germline, CDR1 is SGHVS and CDR2 FQNEAQ. Trimming took off 4 bases at V and 0 bases at J, with 6 bases between the two ends. The CDR3 covers 13 residues. The CDR3 sequence is CASSSYMNTEAFF. The DNA for the CDR3 is TGTGCCAGCAGCTCCTACATGAACACTGAAGCTTTCTTT.

This rearrangement joins TRBV2 to TRBJ1-1; D gene uncertain. This CDR3 is built from 13 residues. V lost 4 bases, J lost 0 bases, and 6 bases lay in between. In germline, CDR1 is SNHLY, CDR2 FYNNEI. For the CDR3, the DNA is TGTGCCAGCAGTGCTACAGTGAACACTGAAGCTTTCTTT. Translation: CASSATVNTEAFF.

The CDR3 is CASRQSTDTQYF. The CDR3 nucleotides are TGTGCCAGCAGACAGTCCACAGATACGCAGTATTTT. The chain is built from TRBV6-5 and TRBJ2-3; D gene ambiguous. Germline V gives CDR1 MNHEY, CDR2 SVGAGI. This CDR3 spans 12 amino acids. V lost 6 bases and J lost 2, with 6 bases in between.

CDR3 DNA: TGTGCCAGTAGTATAGTGCCGGGGACGCCTGGGCATTTT. This codes for CASSIVPGTPGHF. The chain is built from TRBV19 and TRBJ1-5; perhaps TRBD1 as D (5 bases). Between the trimmed V and J ends, which lost 1 base and 15 bases, there was a span of 16 bases. The CDR3 totals 13 residues. The V gene's germline CDR1 is LNHDA and CDR2 SQIVND (reference sequence).

The table lists this clone with a count of one. The rearrangement uses TRBV27 and TRBJ1-5; unclear D gene. In germline, CDR1 is MNHEY, CDR2 SMNVEV (reference sequence). V was trimmed by 6 bases and J by 2 bases, leaving 14 bases between them. This CDR3 is built from 15 residues. The CDR3 sequence is CASSPGPVGNQPQHF. The CDR3 DNA is TGTGCCAGCAGCCCAGGTCCCGTGGGCAATCAGCCCCAGCATTTT.

This chain uses TRBV19 with TRBJ2-7; 7 nucleotides match TRBD2. The CDR3 consists of 15 residues. J lost 8 bases, V lost 7 bases, and 17 bases had no gene match. Germline values: CDR1 LNHDA, CDR2 SQIVND (reference sequence). The CDR3 protein is CASMHGGEGRVKQYF. CDR3 DNA: TGTGCCAGTATGCATGGAGGGGAGGGGAGGGTCAAGCAGTACTTC.

V is TRBV28 and J is TRBJ2-7; TRBD2 agrees at 8 bases. V lost 3 bases, J lost 2 bases, and 3 bases stayed unmatched. Per germline, CDR1 MDHEN and CDR2 SYDVKM. The CDR3 spans 14 residues. CDR3 amino acids: CASSFFSGTYEQYF. The CDR3 nucleotides read TGTGCCAGCAGTTTCTTTAGCGGGACCTACGAGCAGTACTTC.

The chain employs TRBV7-2 and TRBJ2-2; no firm D call. Trimming removed 5 bases at V and 4 bases at J, with 11 bases between. There are 14 residues in the CDR3. Germline CDR1 reads SGHTA; CDR2 reads FQGNSA. The CDR3 DNA is TGTGCCAGCAGCCTCAAGACTGGCACCGGGGAGCTGTTTTTT. This encodes CASSLKTGTGELFF.

The rearrangement links TRBV18 to TRBJ2-5; 8 bases are a match to TRBD2. CDR1 is KGHSH, CDR2 LQKENI, per germline. The CDR3 has 15 amino acids. V gave up 0 bases and J gave up 3 bases; unmatched junction bases: 3. The CDR3 here is CASSPPNSGEETQYF. CDR3 coding DNA: TGTGCCAGCTCACCACCAAATAGCGGGGAAGAGACCCAGTACTTC.

The chain uses TRBV5-1 and TRBJ2-1, with D hard to call. The germline V and J ends were trimmed by 4 bases and 4 bases, with 12 bases remaining between them. The germline CDR1 and CDR2 sequences are SGHRS and YFSETQ. The CDR3 consists of 14 residues. Here the CDR3 reads CASSPDRKYNEQFF. The DNA for the CDR3 is TGCGCCAGCAGCCCGGACCGGAAATACAATGAGCAGTTCTTC. Variable domain in full (rest from reference TRBV5-1 and TRBJ2-1): KAGVTQTPRYLIKTRGQQVTLSCSPISGHRSVSWYQQTPGQGLQFLFEYFSETQRNKGNFPGRFSGRQFSNSRSEMNVSTLELGDSALYLCASSPDRKYNEQFFGPGTRLTVL.

Notes on this clone: Mismatch with germline at one junction end may stem from a read error. This chain joins TRBV6-5 and TRBJ1-2, with a tentative D call TRBD1 (5 bases). The CDR3 contains 12 residues. Per the germline V gene, CDR1 is MNHEY and CDR2 is SVGAGI. This CDR3 is CASSLRGRVYSF. CDR3 in DNA: TGTGCCAGCAGTTTACGGGGCAGGGTCTACAGCTTC.

The chain combines TRBV7-2 with TRBJ2-7; possible D gene TRBD1, 7 bases. There are 15 residues in the CDR3. V lost 2 bases and J 5 bases, leaving 16 bases between the germline ends. Germline loops: CDR1 SGHTA, CDR2 FQGNSA. CDR3 residues: CASSLWGGTVNEQYF. The CDR3 DNA reads TGTGCCAGCAGCTTATGGGGCGGGACAGTGAACGAGCAGTACTTC.

V gene TRBV7-2 combines with J gene TRBJ1-1; 8 nucleotides match TRBD1. Trimming removed 4 bases from V and 2 bases from J; junction bases left unmatched: 6. Germline lookup yields CDR1 SGHTA and CDR2 FQGNSA. The CDR3 totals 15 residues. This chain's CDR3 is CASSSSGGPNTEAFF. CDR3 bases: TGTGCCAGCAGCTCCTCAGGGGGCCCCAACACTGAAGCTTTCTTT.